These T cell receptor beta chains were read from a single sample in a study of blood T cell repertoires in COVID-19. TCRdb keeps only in-frame clones here, not all; method: immunoSEQ multiplex PCR. The sample records 650,000 to 800,000 clones, over 80% being singletons. The material sequenced was peripheral blood. The receptors here all came from a young woman with acute or convalescent COVID-19. CDR3s include the opening cysteine and the closing phenylalanine or tryptophan. The order of the fields is V gene, J gene, CDR3 protein.

v_gene: TRBV6-5; j_gene: TRBJ2-3; CDR3aa: CASRSLAGAADTQYF
v_gene: TRBV30; j_gene: TRBJ2-1; CDR3aa: CACDGVGEQFF
v_gene: TRBV9; j_gene: TRBJ1-2; CDR3aa: CASSVGNSDYGYTF
v_gene: TRBV5-1; j_gene: TRBJ2-1; CDR3aa: CASSLSPAALLYNEQFF
v_gene: TRBV2; j_gene: TRBJ1-1; CDR3aa: CASSGGGGPAFF
v_gene: TRBV19; j_gene: TRBJ1-4; CDR3aa: CASSIMGQGGKLFF
v_gene: TRBV19; j_gene: TRBJ2-3; CDR3aa: CASSTIQGASTDTQYF
v_gene: TRBV12-3/TRBV12-4; j_gene: TRBJ1-1; CDR3aa: CASKGQGVFAFF
v_gene: TRBV21-1; j_gene: TRBJ1-2; CDR3aa: CASSNELLRRGPRYGYTF
v_gene: TRBV6-5; j_gene: TRBJ2-7; CDR3aa: CASSRDTNPYEQYF
v_gene: TRBV4-2; j_gene: TRBJ2-3; CDR3aa: CASSQVSGALDTQYF
v_gene: TRBV6-5; j_gene: TRBJ2-2; CDR3aa: CASSYEGVNTGELFF
v_gene: TRBV7-8; j_gene: TRBJ1-1; CDR3aa: CASSLERSVLTEAFF
v_gene: TRBV18; j_gene: TRBJ1-1; CDR3aa: CASSPRQGARRGTEAFF
v_gene: TRBV19; j_gene: TRBJ1-5; CDR3aa: CASSIRTGAQRQPQHF
v_gene: TRBV5-1; j_gene: TRBJ1-3; CDR3aa: CASSRGPGSDGNTIYF
v_gene: TRBV21-1; j_gene: TRBJ2-7; CDR3aa: CASSKVEGKVYEQYF
v_gene: TRBV30; j_gene: TRBJ2-3; CDR3aa: CAWTSGGSLTDTQYF
v_gene: TRBV7-9; j_gene: TRBJ1-1; CDR3aa: CASSGEPGTMLTEAFF
v_gene: TRBV6-6; j_gene: TRBJ1-2; CDR3aa: CASSYVVAGGYTF
v_gene: TRBV7-3; j_gene: TRBJ1-1; CDR3aa: CASSLRATQAPYTEAFF
v_gene: TRBV24-1; j_gene: TRBJ2-2; CDR3aa: CATSAQGIGELFF
v_gene: TRBV11-2; j_gene: TRBJ2-7; CDR3aa: CASSRTAYEQYF
v_gene: TRBV7-2; j_gene: TRBJ1-1; CDR3aa: CASSYYRGAFF
v_gene: TRBV18; j_gene: TRBJ1-2; CDR3aa: CASSPNGGAVQGGYTF